This TCR beta chain was captured in a study of cytomegalovirus exposure and HLA in healthy donors. The J segment lost 2 bases and the V segment lost 2 bases, leaving 7 bases of the junction unmatched. The germline gives CDR1 MDHEN, CDR2 SYDVKM. This CDR3 comprises 17 residues. PCR employed 60 Vbeta and 13 Jbeta primers. Libraries were prepared by immunoSEQ multiplex PCR; TCRdb keeps only in-frame clonotypes and omits some of them. Of 150,000 to 200,000 clones in the sample, 60% to 80% were seen once. The V and J genes are TRBV28 and TRBJ1-5; 9 bases line up with TRBD1. This clonotype was sampled from a man aged 50-59 years in good health and CMV-seropositive. Source material: PBMCs. The CDR3 loop reads CASSLGQGRGGNQPQHF. CDR3 DNA: TGTGCCAGCAGTTTAGGACAGGGGAGAGGTGGCAATCAGCCCCAGCATTTT. Full variable domain (outside the CDR3, taken from reference TRBV28 and TRBJ1-5): DVKVTQSSRYLVKRTGEKVFLECVQDMDHENMFWYRQDPGLGLRLIYFSYDVKMKEKGDIPEGYSVSREKKERFSLILESASTNQTSMYLCASSLGQGRGGNQPQHFGDGTRLSIL.